This entry describes one T cell receptor beta chain. The sample originates from a study of T cells expressing NK-cell markers. Across the whole study: The TCR beta repertoires originated in sorted CD3+CD56+NKG2C+, CD3+CD56+NKG2C- and CD3+CD56-NKG2C+ T cells.

This CDR3 region has 13 residues. The germline V gene encodes CDR1 ENHRY and CDR2 SYGVKD. TCRdb reprocessed the 5' RACE reads and reports one entry per CDR3 protein, with no DNA. The listing contains around 3,000 distinct CDR3 sequences. The sequencing sample was made of blood T cells: a sorted CD56 or NKG2C T cell subset, CD4+ or CD8+ T cells, or bulk PBMC T cells (not recorded which). This TCR came from a young woman in good health. V gene TRBV10-3 combines with J gene TRBJ2-3; absent DNA, TCRdb's TRBD1 call cannot be checked. This CDR3 reads CATQRRGPDTQYF.